This T cell receptor (beta chain) comes out of a study of identical twins (dated by TCRdb to the mid-2010s). Describing the broader study: TCR alpha and beta repertoires from monozygotic twins, unrelated adults of various ages and cord blood were deep-sequenced to test whether fetal clonotypes persist. To rule out contamination, replicate twin experiments were performed at different times with different library preparation protocols. General conclusions and limits of the study: Compared with coincidental sharing between unrelated individuals, out-of-frame TCR alpha sequences shared between twins had an excess of sequences with low generation probability. Fewer insertions were carried by abundant cord blood beta clonotypes; a weaker similar trend was observed in young adult naive repertoires, while no such trend was observed in memory repertoires. Zero-insertion analyses could be partly confounded by invariant T cells such as MAIT and iNKT, though diverse VJ usage argued against such confounding for most clonotypes. Because the same donors could not be followed over many years, the conclusions depended on cross-sectional statistical analysis. A weaker excess of twin sharing was found in beta out-of-frame sequences because the signal-to-noise ratio was lowered by fewer shared sequences. In monozygotic twins, recombination models systematically underestimated out-of-frame TCR alpha sharing, but the models matched the sharing seen between unrelated individuals.

Libraries were made using 5' RACE. For sequencing, an Illumina HiSeq 2000 was employed. A universal primer binding site was introduced by template switching, and a unique molecular identifier was present in the final cDNA, enabling accurate counting of TCR cDNA molecules. First-strand cDNA for TCR alpha and beta chains was synthesized from specific primers in the conserved constant-segment region. Each cDNA library was double barcoded, with a SMART-Mk sample barcode plus Illumina barcodes, to control for contamination. TruSeq adapter sequences, together with Illumina sample barcodes, were added in two successive PCR steps. The Illumina HiSeq platform was used with custom primers to sequence TCR alpha and beta cDNA libraries. Per the original workflow: Raw reads were processed with MiGEC to extract unique molecular identifiers, and MiXCR was used to determine CDR3 positions. For each individual, recombination models were inferred using an EM algorithm with the repgenHMM and IGoR tools. The tcR package in R was used for shared clonotype analysis, with sharing normalized by the product of cloneset sizes. To study raw recombination without the effects of thymic and clonal selection, out-of-frame nonproductive sequences were analyzed. The public reads were reprocessed in TCRdb via fastp at Q25 and MiXCR, keeping in-frame beta chains. Under each unique CDR3 protein, matching rows form one entry showing the most common genes and DNA. TCRdb, not the authors, supplied the V and J calls. This sample lists about 220,000 distinct CDR3 sequences; around 8% were detected once. The biggest ten clones account for about 1.9% of the sample.

All donors were healthy Caucasians. The twin cohort consisted of three pairs of female monozygotic twins, all aged roughly 18 to 30 years. Miltenyi CD45RO+ enrichment and human naive T-cell isolation kits were used to isolate memory (CD45RO+) and naive T cells from PBMC. The CDR3 contains 16 residues, cysteine and phenylalanine counted. Only the CDR3 DNA stays, 48 bases, in frame from base 1. Via the germline V gene, CDR1 is MNHEY and CDR2 SVGAGI. Between the V and J ends, shortened by 0 bases and 0 bases respectively, the junction contains 11 bases. As concerns this clonotype: Its antigen has not been determined. Base quality data are lacking; no much larger clone is found one base away.

This sample also belongs to another study, concerning yellow fever vaccine responses in identical twins. Looking at the second paper: According to the authors, the vaccine-induced T cell response in identical twins seemed to be partly convergent and partly specific to each individual. In the study, vaccine-responding T cell clones were precisely tracked in identical twins.

The specimen was memory (CD45RO+) T cells sorted from blood. The sample's cell subset or site label is to be understood as: CD45RO+ enriched T cells. The sequence was obtained from a woman aged 18-35 years in good health. The chain is made from TRBV6-5 and TRBJ2-5, with an unclear D gene assignment. The CDR3 sequence is CASSYSFAAYQETQYF. At the DNA level, the sequence is TGTGCCAGCAGTTACTCGTTTGCAGCCTACCAAGAGACCCAGTACTTC.